The 23 T cell receptor beta chains below all came from one sample that was sequenced in a study of T-cell reconstitution after alpha-beta-depleted transplantation in children. Unique molecular identifiers were built into the TCRbeta library. TCRdb itself ran the PCR reads through MiXCR, one entry per CDR3 protein. The sample yields about 980,000 distinct CDR3 sequences, under 30% seen once. Specimen: PBMCs, mostly from graft donor cells, collected 360 days after TCRalphabeta/CD19-depleted stem cell transplant. The receptors were gathered from a boy under three years old who had a stem cell transplant for SCID, so the T cells may come from the graft donor.

This clonotype was found a few times. This chain joins TRBV2 and TRBJ1-5, with D possibly TRBD1 on 5 matching bases. The ends were cut back, 3 bases at V and 5 bases at J, with 11 bases in the middle. The CDR3 loop spans 14 amino acids. The germline V gene has CDR1 SNHLY and CDR2 FYNNEI. CDR3: CASSERWGDQPQHF. The CDR3 DNA reads TGTGCCAGCAGTGAGAGGTGGGGGGATCAGCCCCAGCATTTT.

This clonotype was observed at least ten times. The chain links TRBV7-9 to TRBJ2-7; D not certain. Germline V gene lookup returns CDR1 SEHNR and CDR2 FQNEAQ (reference sequence). Trimming shortened V by 3 bases and J by 5 bases, and 8 bases separated the two germline ends. The CDR3 consists of 12 residues. In DNA, the CDR3 is TGTGCCAGCAGCTTTAAGGGAAACGAGCAGTACTTC. It codes for CASSFKGNEQYF.

The rearrangement joins TRBV20-1 to TRBJ2-3; TRBD2 aligns across 12 bases. This CDR3 contains 14 residues. V shed 4 bases, J shed 6 bases, and the junction held 5 bases outside the gene matches. Germline values: CDR1 DFQATT, CDR2 SNEGSKA (reference sequence). The CDR3 loop is CSATTSGGRDTQYF. CDR3 nucleotide sequence: TGCAGTGCTACCACTAGCGGGGGGCGGGATACGCAGTATTTT.

This clonotype occurred a few times. CDR3 loop: CSARGGGSGGRWVEYF. CDR3 DNA: TGCAGTGCTAGAGGGGGGGGTAGCGGGGGCCGATGGGTGGAGTATTTT. The chain links TRBV20-1 to TRBJ2-3; the match to TRBD2 covers 9 bases. The CDR3 has 16 residues. V shed 1 base and J 13 bases; nucleotides not matched to a gene: 18. From germline, CDR1 is DFQATT and CDR2 SNEGSKA (reference sequence).

This rearrangement joins TRBV5-1 to TRBJ1-6; 10 bases map to TRBD1. Trimming at V came to 2 bases and at J to 7 bases, leaving 9 bases not matched to a gene. The CDR3 sequence is 17 residues long. Germline V gene data show CDR1 as SGHRS and CDR2 as YFSETQ. CDR3 sequence reads: CASSLTLGQGSNSPLHF. DNA for the CDR3: TGCGCCAGCAGCTTAACACTGGGACAGGGGTCGAATTCACCCCTCCACTTT.

This clonotype was picked up a small number of times. The gene calls are TRBV5-1 and TRBJ2-3; tentatively, D is TRBD1 or TRBD2 (6 bases each). The CDR3 length is 16 residues. CDR1 is SGHRS, CDR2 YFSETQ, per germline. V was trimmed by 3 bases and J by 6 bases, leaving 20 bases between them. CDR3 residues: CASSSEGGPLEDTQYF. In nucleotides, the CDR3 is TGCGCCAGCAGCTCGGAGGGGGGCCCCTTGGAGGATACGCAGTATTTT.

This chain joins TRBV10-2 and TRBJ2-3; D is uncertain. This CDR3 comprises 12 residues. Germline assignment: CDR1 WSHSY and CDR2 SAAADI. Trimming shortened V by 6 bases and J by 1 base, and 5 bases separated the two germline ends. The CDR3 here is CASRPRTDTQYF. The DNA of the CDR3 is TGCGCCAGCAGGCCCCGCACAGATACGCAGTATTTT.

This clonotype was counted a few times. The chain recombines TRBV5-1 with TRBJ1-1; D gene ambiguous. Germline V gene sequence: CDR1 SGHRS, CDR2 YFSETQ. Trimming cost V 6 bases and J 1 base, with 22 bases left between them. This CDR3 is 17 amino acids long. The CDR3 DNA reads as TGCGCCAGCATGAATGGATTTGGCAAAACAGCGAACACTGAAGCTTTCTTT. Encoded protein: CASMNGFGKTANTEAFF.

This clonotype was observed a few times. The chain joins TRBV20-1 to TRBJ2-3; weak D call: TRBD2 (5 bases). The CDR3 loop spans 15 amino acids. CDR1 and CDR2 from the germline V gene are DFQATT and SNEGSKA (reference sequence). V shed 1 base and J shed 2 bases, with 13 bases lying between them. Written as DNA, the CDR3 is TGCAGTGCTAGAGCTGGAGGCGGGCCCACAGATACGCAGTATTTT. Translating gives CSARAGGGPTDTQYF.

The chain carries TRBV29-1 and TRBJ2-2; D possibly corresponds to TRBD1 (5 bases). V lost 5 bases, J lost 6 bases, and 7 bases lay in between. CDR3 length: 11 amino acids. CDR1 and CDR2 (germline): SQVTM, ANQGSEA. CDR3 loop: CSVQGSGELFF. The DNA for the CDR3 is TGCAGCGTTCAGGGATCCGGGGAGCTGTTTTTT.

This chain connects TRBV7-2 to TRBJ2-1; a weak D match, TRBD1 (6 bases). Germline values: CDR1 SGHTA, CDR2 FQGNSA. V was pared by 0 bases and J by 12 bases, with 9 bases between. The CDR3 runs 12 residues. The DNA for the CDR3 is TGTGCCAGCAGCTTAGCCGGACAGTCGCAGTTCTTC. Translated: CASSLAGQSQFF.

This clonotype was counted a few times. The V call is TRBV12-3 or TRBV12-4, the J call TRBJ2-3; 10 nucleotides agree with TRBD1. V shed 4 bases and J 6 bases; nucleotides not matched to a gene: 7. The CDR3 totals 15 residues. CDR3: CASSWDRGPGDTQYF. Here the CDR3 DNA reads TGTGCCAGCAGTTGGGACAGGGGCCCAGGGGATACGCAGTATTTT.

The rearrangement uses TRBV5-1 and TRBJ2-1; tentatively, D is TRBD2 (6 bases). The CDR3 extends over 15 amino acids. Between the trimmed V and J ends, which lost 4 bases and 8 bases, there was a span of 19 bases. Per the germline V gene, CDR1 is SGHRS and CDR2 is YFSETQ. CDR3 nucleotides: TGCGCCAGCAGCCCAACCTCGGGACTCCCCGATGAGCAGTTCTTC. It yields the protein CASSPTSGLPDEQFF.

This chain joins TRBV7-9 and TRBJ2-7; D is ambiguous. Trimming left V 5 bases short and J 5 bases short, with 16 bases between. The V gene's germline CDR1 is SEHNR and CDR2 FQNEAQ (reference sequence). The length of the CDR3 is 14 residues. The chain's CDR3 is CASSHFARSHEQYF. In nucleotides, the CDR3 is TGTGCCAGCAGCCATTTCGCCAGGTCCCACGAGCAGTACTTC.

This clonotype appeared once. CDR3 sequence reads: CAWSVRDRLYEQYF. CDR3 DNA sequence: TGTGCCTGGAGTGTAAGGGACAGACTTTACGAGCAGTACTTC. The V call is TRBV30, the J call TRBJ2-7; TRBD1 agrees at 7 bases. The CDR3 extends over 14 amino acids. Germline-derived CDR1 and CDR2 are GTSNPN and SVGIG (reference sequence). V was clipped by 0 bases and J by 4 bases; unmatched bases: 6.

This clonotype has just a few counts. The rearrangement joins TRBV12-3 or TRBV12-4 to TRBJ2-5, with 10 bases lining up with TRBD1. The CDR3 contains 15 residues. V lost 2 bases to trimming and J lost 5 bases; unmatched junction nucleotides: 5. Written as DNA, the CDR3 is TGTGCCAGCAGTTTAACCCCGGGACAGGGGGAGACCCAGTACTTC. It encodes CASSLTPGQGETQYF.

This clonotype was seen only a few times. This chain uses TRBV5-1 with TRBJ2-5; 11 nucleotides line up with TRBD1. This CDR3 is 14 amino acids long. V lost 4 bases, J lost 4 bases, and 3 bases stayed unmatched. Germline lookup yields CDR1 SGHRS and CDR2 YFSETQ. This CDR3 is CASSGQGAGETQYF. DNA for the CDR3: TGCGCCAGCAGCGGACAGGGGGCGGGAGAGACCCAGTACTTC.

This clonotype was counted between two and nine times. V usage is TRBV5-1 and J usage is TRBJ2-3; TRBD1 might be the D (5 bases). The CDR3 loop spans 18 amino acids. Germline V gene sequence: CDR1 SGHRS, CDR2 YFSETQ. The V end lost 1 base, the J end lost 0 bases, and 18 bases lay between the germline ends. The CDR3 is CASSLLNRIPSSTDTQYF. The CDR3 DNA is TGCGCCAGCAGCTTGTTGAACAGGATACCTTCTAGCACAGATACGCAGTATTTT.

The table lists this clonotype with a few counts. The J gene is TRBJ2-5, the V gene TRBV12-3 or TRBV12-4; D is unresolved. Between the trimmed V and J ends, which lost 5 bases and 5 bases, there was a span of 9 bases. The CDR3 runs 12 residues. CDR3: CASSPVVETQYF. The CDR3 DNA follows: TGTGCCAGCAGTCCCGTGGTGGAGACCCAGTACTTC.

The chain uses TRBV20-1 and TRBJ2-5; TRBD2 aligns across 15 bases. V was clipped by 2 bases and J by 6 bases; unmatched bases: 4. Germline loops: CDR1 DFQATT, CDR2 SNEGSKA (reference sequence). The CDR3 runs 15 residues. The CDR3 spells CSARPGTSGGKTQYF. CDR3 coding DNA: TGCAGTGCTAGACCCGGGACTAGCGGGGGGAAGACCCAGTACTTC.

This clonotype was found many times. V gene TRBV5-1 combines with J gene TRBJ2-7; D is undetermined. CDR1 and CDR2 (germline): SGHRS, YFSETQ. V was shortened by 6 bases and J by 0 bases, with 16 bases between the two germline ends. The CDR3 extends over 15 amino acids. Here the CDR3 DNA reads TGCGCCAGCACCCCTAAATCCCCAGGCTCCTACGAGCAGTACTTC. Translation: CASTPKSPGSYEQYF. The variable domain in full, with the rest retrieved from reference TRBV5-1 and TRBJ2-7, is KAGVTQTPRYLIKTRGQQVTLSCSPISGHRSVSWYQQTPGQGLQFLFEYFSETQRNKGNFPGRFSGRQFSNSRSEMNVSTLELGDSALYLCASTPKSPGSYEQYFGPGTRLTVT.

This chain joins TRBV4-1 and TRBJ2-7; 7 nucleotides align to TRBD2. Looked up from germline, CDR1 is MGHRA and CDR2 is YSYEKL. V trimming: 3 bases; J trimming: 3 bases; junction bases outside the gene matches: 8. The CDR3 covers 15 residues. The CDR3, as DNA: TGCGCCAGCAGCCAGCTCGGACTAGGAGGCTACGAGCAGTACTTC. It yields the protein CASSQLGLGGYEQYF.

The genes are TRBV20-1 and TRBJ2-1; D unresolved. Trimming removed 0 bases at V and 12 bases at J, with 9 bases between. The CDR3 sequence is 11 residues long. Germline CDR1 and CDR2: DFQATT and SNEGSKA (reference sequence). DNA of the CDR3: TGCAGTGCTAGAGATCTAGACTGGCAGTTCTTC. Protein product: CSARDLDWQFF.